This T cell receptor (beta chain) was found in a study of T cells after yellow fever vaccination (dated by TCRdb to about 2019). In terms of the full investigation: The SMART-Seq v4 Ultra Low Input RNA kit was used to prepare libraries from fractions with low cell numbers. To follow T-cell clones before and after primary and booster YFV17D yellow fever vaccination, bulk TCR alpha and beta repertoires were sequenced over time. Two healthy male donors made up the cohort, one aged 18 to 30 years and the other aged 30 to 39 years. Blood samples were taken at several timepoints before and after primary and secondary immunization, and bulk PBMC replicates and cell subsets were isolated.

What the authors observed across the whole study: After the booster, most clones that had expanded after primary vaccination were detected again (roughly 96% of CD4 and around 88% of CD8), suggesting broad maintenance of memory. The secondary T-cell response was found to be weaker but faster than the primary response, with a peak reached on day 5 rather than on day 15. Because the study included only two donors, the extent to which the findings can be generalized is limited. A small fraction of clonotypes showed up in both the CD4 and CD8 compartments, probably as a result of convergent recombination. FACS-sorted repertoires could contain abundant contaminating clonotypes from the bulk population, so computational filtering was required.

This clonotype was seen a few times. No antigen is known for it. The sample holds no much larger clone one base away, and base qualities are not on file. The CDR3 numbers 15 residues from cysteine through phenylalanine. Left in the record is the CDR3 DNA by itself, 45 bases read in frame from the first base. Unmatched junction bases come to 5, with V trimmed by 6 bases and J by 0 bases. According to the germline V gene, CDR1 reads MNHNS and CDR2 reads SASEGT. Synthesis of TCR cDNA relied on 5'RACE template switching, a step that introduced a universal primer site along with unique molecular identifiers. cDNA synthesis was primed from both the TCR alpha and TCR beta constant segments. Library amplification used two PCR steps, and the second PCR step added sample barcodes and sequencing adapters. Libraries were sequenced on Illumina HiSeq 2500 (2x100 bp) or NovaSeq (2x150 bp). Turning to the authors' computational methods: MIGEC was used to demultiplex reads and collapse the reads into UMI consensus sequences, and MiXCR was used for V(D)J alignment. Vaccine-responding clonotypes were defined with edgeR using replicate PBMC samples, requiring FDR below 0.01 and a log2 fold change above 5 up to day 15. Bulk clonotypes were assigned CD4 or CD8 identity according to which sequenced CD4 or CD8 repertoire held them at higher abundance. Clones were called with MiXCR by TCRdb after fastp trimmed the public reads at Q25, and only in-frame beta chains were retained. Entries that share a CDR3 protein sequence are merged under the most common genes and DNA. What appears here as the V and J calls and clone size reflects TCRdb's work, not the paper's. The sample records about 300,000 distinct CDR3 sequences, 6.5% to 8.5% of which are singletons. The top ten clonotypes cover 15% to 20% of the sample.

Explained via the paper, the treatment or condition label denotes: live attenuated yellow fever vaccine strain. At each blood-draw timepoint, two biological replicates of bulk PBMCs were obtained. A standard Ficoll-Paque protocol was used to isolate PBMCs from peripheral blood. TriZol was used to extract RNA from bulk PBMCs, from CD4 and CD8 fractions, and from dextramer-positive and dextramer-negative fractions. Recombination joined TRBV6-1 with TRBJ1-3; 7 central bases correspond to TRBD1. The sequence came from a man younger than 30 who received the YFV17D yellow fever vaccine. Sequences were derived from PBMCs, sampled around 45 days after the first yellow fever vaccination. CDR3 sequence: CASRHDRDSGNTIYF. DNA sequence: TGTGCCAGCAGACACGACAGGGACTCTGGAAACACCATATATTTT.